This T cell receptor beta chain was sequenced for a study of T cell responses to AZD1222 COVID-19 vaccine (dated by TCRdb to about 2021). Broadly, across the study: AZD1222 recipients whose second dose came at about 4 weeks and those whose second dose came at about 12 weeks were combined into one group, since spike-specific TCR depth and breadth did not differ between the two schedules. TCR sequencing was performed for 230 to 250 trial participants, of whom about 200 were given two doses of AZD1222 and about 25 were given two doses of MenACWY control vaccine. Trial participants were enrolled by age into subgroups of 18-55, 56-69 and 70-plus years, and about 150, 27 and 61 TCR-sequenced participants, respectively, were included in these subgroups.

The CDR3 regions of human TCRbeta chains were analyzed by immunosequencing. Turning to the authors' computational methods: Repertoire TCRs were checked for matches against a reference library of SARS-CoV-2-specific TCRs that had been generated using the MIRA antigen-specificity platform. Breadth meant the fraction of unique TCRs that were SARS-CoV-2-associated, whereas depth meant the fraction of total T cells that were SARS-CoV-2-associated. Using the MIRA data, every spike-specific TCR was mapped to the spike region that the TCR reacted to and assigned to either a CD4 or a CD8 class. Log10-transformed breadth and depth values were compared by one-way ANOVA with Sidak's multiple comparisons tests. TCRdb took over this immuneACCESS table, retaining in-frame rearrangements with V and J assigned. Such tables are incomplete; in checked studies, under half of the missing clones stem from an unresolved V gene, and the remainder is unexplained. That table furnishes V, J and clone size, whereas the DNA furnished D and trimming. A total of about 140,000 clones appear in this sample, approximately 88% of them only once. Jointly, the top ten make up about 3% of the sample.

The germline V gene yields SGHDT for CDR1 and YYEEEE for CDR2. Including the terminal cysteine and phenylalanine, the CDR3 comprises 12 residues. The CDR3 DNA has 36 bases and is translated from base 1. V is clipped by 7 bases and J by 4 bases, and the sequence between their germline boundaries is 9 bases long. A word on this clone: Its antigen is still unknown. Within one base of it there is no much larger clone, and no base qualities were kept.

The time point label here, explained by the study, means: baseline before first vaccination. Vaccinee samples came from UK trials COV001 and COV002, including a single-blind randomized controlled phase 2/3 trial of AZD1222 (ChAdOx1 nCoV-19) in healthy adults. For TCRbeta chain sequencing, PBMC samples from trial participants were taken at day 0 and at day 28 after the second dose. What the research found in general, with its limitations: No day 14 peak-response samples were available, so repertoires were characterized only after the peak T cell response. CD4 TCRs associated with the vaccine covered the entire spike protein, and the dominant responses were in regions 160-218 and 743-854. Conclusions about previously exposed vaccinees were limited because only six or seven AZD1222 recipients were SARS-CoV-2 seropositive at baseline. In the small 56-69-year group, the increase in depth fell short of significance, most likely because of low power. Participants were mostly white British and included more females than males, and it was suggested by the authors that clonal diversity may have been underestimated. After two AZD1222 doses, both the breadth and the depth of spike-specific TCRs were significantly higher than at day 0 and than in MenACWY recipients. Reportedly, close to half of the unique spike-specific TCRs recognized epitopes lying outside the regions that are mutated in the B.1.351 and B.1.1.7 variants.

The sequence derives from an adult in good health. This receptor chain uses TRBV5-6 and TRBJ1-3; the D gene is not confidently resolved. The specimen comprised peripheral blood, sampled on day 0 of AZD1222 vaccination. The nucleotide sequence reads TGTGCCAGCCGGGGTACAGGAAACACCATATATTTT. Its protein is CASRGTGNTIYF.